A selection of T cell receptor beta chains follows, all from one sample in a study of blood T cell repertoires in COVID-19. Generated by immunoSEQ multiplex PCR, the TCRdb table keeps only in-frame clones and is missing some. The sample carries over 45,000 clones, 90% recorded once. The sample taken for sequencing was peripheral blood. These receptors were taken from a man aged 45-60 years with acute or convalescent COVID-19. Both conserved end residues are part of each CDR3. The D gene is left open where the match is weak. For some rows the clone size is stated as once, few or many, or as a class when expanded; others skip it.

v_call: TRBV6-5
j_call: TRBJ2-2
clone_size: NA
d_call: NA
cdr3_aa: CASSYSVGVITGELFF
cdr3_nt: TGTGCCAGCAGTTACTCCGTGGGAGTCATCACCGGGGAGCTGTTTTTT

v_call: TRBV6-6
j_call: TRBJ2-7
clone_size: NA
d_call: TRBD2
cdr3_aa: CASGRGGAGAYEQYF
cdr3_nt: TGTGCCAGCGGGAGAGGCGGAGCGGGAGCCTACGAGCAGTACTTC

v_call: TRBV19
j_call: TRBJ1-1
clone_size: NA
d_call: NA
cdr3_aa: CASSVEGLANTEAFF
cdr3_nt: TGTGCCAGTAGTGTCGAAGGCCTAGCGAACACTGAAGCTTTCTTT

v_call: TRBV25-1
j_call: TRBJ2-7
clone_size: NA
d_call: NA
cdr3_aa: CASSLGREQYF
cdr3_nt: TGTGCCAGCAGTCTTGGCAGGGAGCAGTACTTC

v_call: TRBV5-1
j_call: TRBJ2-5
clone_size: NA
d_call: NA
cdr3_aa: CASRPTGQETQYF
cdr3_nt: TGCGCCAGCAGACCGACAGGACAAGAGACCCAGTACTTC

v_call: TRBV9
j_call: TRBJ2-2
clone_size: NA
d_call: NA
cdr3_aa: CASGGGGDGELFF
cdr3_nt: TGTGCCAGCGGAGGGGGCGGAGACGGGGAGCTGTTTTTT

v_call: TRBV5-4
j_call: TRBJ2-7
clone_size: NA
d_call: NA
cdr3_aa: CASSFRGSYEQYF
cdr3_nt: TGTGCCAGCAGCTTCAGGGGCTCCTACGAGCAGTACTTC

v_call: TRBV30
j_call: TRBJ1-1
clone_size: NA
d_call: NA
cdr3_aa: CAWSVAMNTEAFF
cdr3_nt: TGTGCCTGGAGTGTAGCCATGAACACTGAAGCTTTCTTT

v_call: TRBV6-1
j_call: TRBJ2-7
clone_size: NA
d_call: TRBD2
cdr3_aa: CASSEVLTSGVYEQYF
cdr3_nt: TGTGCCAGCAGTGAAGTCTTAACTAGCGGGGTCTACGAGCAGTACTTC

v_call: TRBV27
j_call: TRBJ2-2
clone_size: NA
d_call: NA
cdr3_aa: CASTLLGASGELFF
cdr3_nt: TGTGCCAGCACTCTCCTGGGGGCGTCGGGGGAGCTGTTTTTT

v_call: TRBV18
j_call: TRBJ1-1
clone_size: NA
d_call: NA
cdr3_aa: CASSPPSGNTEAFF
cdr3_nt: TGTGCCAGCTCACCACCGTCAGGGAACACTGAAGCTTTCTTT

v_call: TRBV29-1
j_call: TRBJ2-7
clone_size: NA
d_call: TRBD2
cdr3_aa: CSVEGPFSGSPEQYF
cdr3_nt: TGCAGCGTTGAAGGCCCGTTTAGCGGGAGCCCCGAGCAGTACTTC

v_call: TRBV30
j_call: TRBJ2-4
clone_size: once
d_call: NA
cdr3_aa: CAWRDSWGIQYF
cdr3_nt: TGTGCCTGGAGGGACAGTTGGGGCATTCAGTACTTC

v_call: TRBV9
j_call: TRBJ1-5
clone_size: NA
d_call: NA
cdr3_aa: CASSVGTHPDQPQHF
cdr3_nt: TGTGCCAGCAGCGTAGGGACTCACCCCGATCAGCCCCAGCATTTT

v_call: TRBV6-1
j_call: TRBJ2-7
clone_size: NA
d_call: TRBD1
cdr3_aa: CASSEGLDRGSLEQYF
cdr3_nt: TGTGCCAGCAGTGAAGGCTTGGACAGGGGATCTTTAGAGCAGTACTTC

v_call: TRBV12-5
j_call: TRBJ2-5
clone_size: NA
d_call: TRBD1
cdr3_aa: CASATGQTLQETQYF
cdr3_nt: TGTGCTAGTGCCACGGGACAGACGCTCCAAGAGACCCAGTACTTC

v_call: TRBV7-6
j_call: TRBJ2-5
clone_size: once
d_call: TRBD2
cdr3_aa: CASSLAGLAQEGETQYF
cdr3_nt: TGTGCCAGCAGCTTAGCAGGACTAGCCCAAGAGGGGGAGACCCAGTACTTC

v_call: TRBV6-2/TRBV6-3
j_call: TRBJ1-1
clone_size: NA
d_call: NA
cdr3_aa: CASSYRDTEAFF
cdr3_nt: TGTGCCAGCAGTTACCGTGACACTGAAGCTTTCTTT

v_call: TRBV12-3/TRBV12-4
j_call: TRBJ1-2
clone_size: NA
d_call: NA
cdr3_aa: CASSPGAWGYTF
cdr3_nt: TGTGCCAGCAGCCCAGGGGCCTGGGGCTACACCTTC

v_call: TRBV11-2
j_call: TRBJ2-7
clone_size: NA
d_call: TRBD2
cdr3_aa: CASSPRSSSLAGSIYEQYF
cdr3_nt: TGTGCCAGCAGCCCCAGATCATCCTCTCTAGCGGGGTCGATTTACGAGCAGTACTTC

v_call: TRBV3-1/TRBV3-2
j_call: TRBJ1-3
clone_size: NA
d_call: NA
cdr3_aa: CASRDSLSGNTIYF
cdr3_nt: TGTGCCAGCAGGGACAGCCTCTCTGGAAACACCATATATTTT

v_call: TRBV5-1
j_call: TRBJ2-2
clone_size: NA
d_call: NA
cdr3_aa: CASSLAITGPGELFF
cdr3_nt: TGCGCCAGCAGCTTGGCCATCACAGGGCCCGGGGAGCTGTTTTTT

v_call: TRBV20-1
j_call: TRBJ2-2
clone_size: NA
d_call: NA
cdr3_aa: CSASATGNTGELFF
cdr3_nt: TGCAGTGCTAGTGCTACAGGGAACACCGGGGAGCTGTTTTTT

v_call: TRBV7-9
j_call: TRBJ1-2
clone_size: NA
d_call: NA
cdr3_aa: CASSLVRANYGYTF
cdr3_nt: TGTGCCAGCAGCTTAGTTAGAGCCAACTATGGCTACACCTTC

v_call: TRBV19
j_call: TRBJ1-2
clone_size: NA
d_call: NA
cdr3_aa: CASTRTGDGGYTF
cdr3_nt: TGTGCCAGTACCCGGACGGGGGACGGAGGCTACACCTTC

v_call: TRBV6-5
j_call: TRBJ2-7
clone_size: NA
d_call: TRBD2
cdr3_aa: CASSRSGRGTYEQYF
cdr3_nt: TGTGCCAGCAGTCGAAGCGGGAGGGGGACCTACGAGCAGTACTTC

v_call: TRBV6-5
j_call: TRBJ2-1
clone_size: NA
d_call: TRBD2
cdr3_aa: CASNPGLAGEQFF
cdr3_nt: TGTGCCAGCAATCCGGGACTAGCGGGAGAGCAGTTCTTC

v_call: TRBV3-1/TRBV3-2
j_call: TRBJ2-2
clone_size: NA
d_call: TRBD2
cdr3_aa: CASSQGGLAGGGTGELFF
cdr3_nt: TGTGCCAGCAGCCAAGGAGGACTAGCGGGAGGCGGAACCGGGGAGCTGTTTTTT

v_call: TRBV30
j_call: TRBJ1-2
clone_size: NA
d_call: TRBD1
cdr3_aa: CAWILDRGLLGYGYTF
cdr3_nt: TGTGCCTGGATACTGGACAGGGGCCTATTGGGGTATGGCTACACCTTC

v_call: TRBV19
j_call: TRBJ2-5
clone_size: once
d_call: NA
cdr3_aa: CASSRIGPGKETQYF
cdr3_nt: TGTGCCAGTAGTAGGATCGGTCCCGGGAAAGAGACCCAGTACTTC

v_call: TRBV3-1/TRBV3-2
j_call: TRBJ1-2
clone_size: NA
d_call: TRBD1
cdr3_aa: CASSLTTGGGYGYTF
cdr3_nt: TGTGCCAGCAGCCTCACGACAGGGGGCGGCTATGGCTACACCTTC

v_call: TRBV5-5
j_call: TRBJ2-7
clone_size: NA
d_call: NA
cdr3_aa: CASSLLFESYEQYF
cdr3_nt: TGTGCCAGCAGCTTACTGTTCGAAAGCTACGAGCAGTACTTC

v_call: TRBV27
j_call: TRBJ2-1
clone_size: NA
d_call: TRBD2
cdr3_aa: CASVGAGKVVHEQFF
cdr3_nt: TGTGCCAGCGTGGGAGCGGGAAAGGTGGTCCATGAGCAGTTCTTC

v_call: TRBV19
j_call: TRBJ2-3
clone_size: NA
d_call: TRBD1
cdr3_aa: CASSDRGASTDTQYF
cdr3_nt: TGTGCCAGTAGTGACAGGGGGGCTAGCACAGATACGCAGTATTTT

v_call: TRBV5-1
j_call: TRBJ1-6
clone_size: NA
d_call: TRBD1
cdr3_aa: CASSIQGGYNSPLHF
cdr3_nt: TGCGCCAGCAGCATACAGGGGGGGTATAATTCACCCCTCCACTTT

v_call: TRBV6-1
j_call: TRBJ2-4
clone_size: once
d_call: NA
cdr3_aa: CASSEARPPLF
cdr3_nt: TGTGCCAGCAGTGAAGCGCGGCCCCCCCTCTTC

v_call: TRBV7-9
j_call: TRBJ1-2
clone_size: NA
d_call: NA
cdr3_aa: CASSVRGVYGYTF
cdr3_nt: TGTGCCAGCAGCGTCAGGGGAGTCTATGGCTACACCTTC

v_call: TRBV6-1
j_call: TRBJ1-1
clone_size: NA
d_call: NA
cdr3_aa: CASSEVQVTEAFF
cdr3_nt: TGTGCCAGCAGTGAAGTACAAGTCACTGAAGCTTTCTTT

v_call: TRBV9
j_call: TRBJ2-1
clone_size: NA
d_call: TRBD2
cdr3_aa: CASSVVMTSGPNNEQFF
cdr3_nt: TGTGCCAGCAGCGTAGTTATGACTAGCGGGCCAAACAATGAGCAGTTCTTC

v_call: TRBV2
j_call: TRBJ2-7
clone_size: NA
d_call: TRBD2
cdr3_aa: CASGVGLAGGREQYF
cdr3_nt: TGTGCCAGCGGTGTGGGTCTAGCGGGAGGGCGTGAGCAGTACTTC

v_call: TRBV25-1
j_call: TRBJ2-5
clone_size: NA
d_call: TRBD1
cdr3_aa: CASSESLPGTGGRETQYF
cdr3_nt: TGTGCCAGCAGTGAATCTCTCCCCGGGACAGGGGGCCGGGAGACCCAGTACTTC

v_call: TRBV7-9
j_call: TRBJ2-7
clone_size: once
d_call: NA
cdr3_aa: CASRATDYEQYF
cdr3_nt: TGTGCCAGCCGGGCGACAGACTACGAGCAGTACTTC

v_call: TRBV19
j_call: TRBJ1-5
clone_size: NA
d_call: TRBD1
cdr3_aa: CASSIVGGEPRNSNQPQHF
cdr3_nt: TGTGCCAGTAGTATAGTAGGGGGCGAACCTAGAAATAGCAATCAGCCCCAGCATTTT

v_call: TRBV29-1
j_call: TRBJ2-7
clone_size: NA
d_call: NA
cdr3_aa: CSVVMAPYEQYF
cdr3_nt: TGCAGCGTTGTCATGGCCCCCTACGAGCAGTACTTC

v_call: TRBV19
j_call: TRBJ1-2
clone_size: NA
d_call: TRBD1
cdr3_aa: CASSDRGNGYTF
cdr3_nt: TGTGCCAGTAGCGACAGGGGGAATGGCTACACCTTC